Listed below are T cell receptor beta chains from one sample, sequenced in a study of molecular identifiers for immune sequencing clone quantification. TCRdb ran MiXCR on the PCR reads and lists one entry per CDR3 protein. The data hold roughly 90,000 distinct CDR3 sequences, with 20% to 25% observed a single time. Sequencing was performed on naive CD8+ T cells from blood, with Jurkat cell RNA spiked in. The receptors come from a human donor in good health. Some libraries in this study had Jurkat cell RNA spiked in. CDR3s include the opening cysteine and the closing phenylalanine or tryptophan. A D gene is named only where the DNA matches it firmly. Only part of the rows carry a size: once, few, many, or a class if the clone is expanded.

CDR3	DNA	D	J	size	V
CASSLSQGLTNEKLFF	TGCGCCAGCAGCTTGAGTCAGGGGCTTACTAATGAAAAACTGTTTTTT	.	TRBJ1-4	few	TRBV4-1
CASSYSGGRYEQYF	TGTGCCAGCAGCTACTCAGGGGGCCGCTACGAGCAGTACTTC	TRBD1	TRBJ2-7	.	TRBV7-2
CASSSWAVGETQYF	TGTGCCAGCAGCTCTTGGGCCGTCGGTGAGACCCAGTACTTC	.	TRBJ2-5	few	TRBV11-2
CASSIKGGELFF	TGTGCCAGCAGTATTAAGGGGGGGGAGCTGTTTTTT	.	TRBJ2-2	.	TRBV6-5
CASSSQDRQGLAGLYNEQFF	TGTGCCAGCAGTTCCCAGGACAGACAGGGACTAGCGGGACTTTACAATGAGCAGTTCTTC	TRBD2	TRBJ2-1	.	TRBV28
CASSLLAGYTEAFF	TGTGCCAGCAGTTTACTCGCGGGGTACACCGAAGCTTTCTTT	.	TRBJ1-1	few	TRBV27
CASSIFWNTEAFF	TGTGCCAGTAGTATATTCTGGAACACTGAAGCTTTCTTT	.	TRBJ1-1	few	TRBV19
CASSQTSLNTEAFF	TGTGCCAGCAGCCAGACTTCCTTGAACACTGAAGCTTTCTTT	.	TRBJ1-1	many	TRBV27
CASYSGRSAYEQYF	TGTGCCTCCTATAGCGGGAGGTCAGCCTACGAGCAGTACTTC	TRBD2	TRBJ2-7	once	TRBV6-2/TRBV6-3
CAISEDRGHYEQYF	TGTGCCATCAGTGAGGACAGGGGGCACTACGAGCAGTACTTC	TRBD1	TRBJ2-7	.	TRBV10-3
CAISEMENEQFF	TGTGCCATCAGTGAGATGGAGAATGAGCAGTTCTTC	.	TRBJ2-1	.	TRBV10-3
CASSLHEGPEAFF	TGCGCCAGCAGCTTACACGAGGGTCCTGAAGCTTTCTTT	.	TRBJ1-1	.	TRBV5-1
CAWGLPTGAKNIQYF	TGTGCCTGGGGTCTACCAACAGGGGCCAAAAACATTCAGTACTTC	.	TRBJ2-4	once	TRBV30
CASSLFLTNNEQFF	TGTGCCAGCAGCCTATTTTTAACGAACAATGAGCAGTTCTTC	.	TRBJ2-1	.	TRBV16
CASRVLAEDTGELFF	TGTGCCAGCAGGGTTCTCGCGGAGGACACCGGGGAGCTGTTTTTT	.	TRBJ2-2	.	TRBV7-9
CASSFMGAENTEAFF	TGTGCCAGCAGCTTTATGGGGGCCGAGAACACTGAAGCTTTCTTT	.	TRBJ1-1	few	TRBV5-4